The T cell receptor (beta chain) described here comes from a study of blood T cells in healthy people across ages. Per sample, a minimum of 6.5 million PBMCs were isolated. With 4 bases clipped from V and 4 bases from J, the junction kept 12 bases outside the gene matches. The CDR3 consists of 16 residues. Germline V lookup: CDR1 SGHRS, CDR2 YFSETQ. This clonotype was seen repeatedly, ten times or more. A second PCR, run for about 7 to 11 cycles, used a sample-barcoded 5' primer plus a J-beta primer mix. TCRdb ran MiXCR on the 5' RACE reads and lists one entry per CDR3 protein. Of roughly 680,000 distinct CDR3 sequences in the sample, more than 20% were seen once.

This receptor was obtained from a man between 70 and 80 years old in good health. The chain recombines TRBV5-1 with TRBJ2-3; TRBD1 matches at 7 bases. The sample consisted of blood. CDR3 nucleotide sequence: TGCGCCAGCAGCCGACTGGGACAGCGGCCACCAGATACGCAGTATTTT. Encoded protein: CASSRLGQRPPDTQYF.